Shown below are 17 T cell receptor beta chains from a single sample sequenced in a study of blood T cells in healthy people across ages. Using a J-beta primer mix together with a sample-barcoded 5' primer, a second PCR was run for roughly 7 to 11 cycles. Each CDR3 protein gets one entry after TCRdb re-called the 5' RACE reads with MiXCR. The profile shows 1.5 million to 2 million distinct CDR3 sequences, about 50% of them singletons. The sequencing input was blood. These receptors were obtained from a woman between 40 and 50 years old in good health.

This clonotype was seen only a few times. The chain carries TRBV29-1 and TRBJ2-1; D is unclear. Trimming removed 0 bases at V and 7 bases at J, with 10 bases between. Germline CDR1 is SQVTM and CDR2 is ANQGSEA. There are 13 residues in the CDR3. CDR3 loop: CSVEEGSPNEQFF. CDR3 bases: TGCAGCGTTGAAGAGGGCAGCCCAAATGAGCAGTTCTTC.

This clonotype was seen a few times. This sequence joins TRBV11-2 and TRBJ1-2; no clear D gene. The CDR3 totals 12 residues. The V end lost 0 bases, the J end lost 6 bases, and 5 bases lay between the germline ends. From germline, CDR1 is SGHAT and CDR2 FQNNGV. CDR3 bases: TGTGCCAGCAGCTTAGAGGAAGATGGCTACACCTTC. It is translated as CASSLEEDGYTF.

V and J are TRBV18 and TRBJ1-4, with D possibly TRBD1 on 5 matching bases. CDR1 and CDR2 from the germline V gene are KGHSH and LQKENI. The CDR3 covers 15 residues. Trimming removed 3 bases from V and 5 bases from J, with 13 bases in between. In DNA, the CDR3 is TGTGCCAGCTCACCTCCCGGGGGAAGGAATGAAAAACTGTTTTTT. Its translation is CASSPPGGRNEKLFF. Looking up the rest from reference TRBV18 and TRBJ1-4 gives the full variable domain: NAGVMQNPRHLVRRRGQEARLRCSPMKGHSHVYWYRQLPEEGLKFMVYLQKENIIDESGMPKERFSAEFPKEGPSILRIQQVVRGDSAAYFCASSPPGGRNEKLFFGSGTQLSVL.

This clonotype turned up a few times. This chain links TRBV3-1 with TRBJ2-1; D possibly corresponds to TRBD2 (7 bases). Per germline, CDR1 LGHDT and CDR2 YNNKEL (reference sequence). The V end was cut by 3 bases, the J end by 2 bases, with 11 bases between. CDR3 length equals 15 residues. The CDR3 loop is CASSHRGGAYNEQFF. Here the CDR3 DNA reads TGTGCCAGCAGCCATAGGGGGGGAGCCTACAATGAGCAGTTCTTC.

The gene calls are TRBV12-3 or TRBV12-4 and TRBJ2-5; tentatively, D is TRBD1 or TRBD2 (6 bases each). The V end was cut by 8 bases, the J end by 1 base, with 14 bases between. The CDR3 extends over 14 amino acids. Written as DNA, the CDR3 is TGTGCCAGCGCCCCCGGGGGCTCCCAAGAGACCCAGTACTTC. Protein: CASAPGGSQETQYF.

The chain recombines TRBV2 with TRBJ1-1; D is undetermined. The CDR3 totals 12 residues. Per germline, CDR1 SNHLY and CDR2 FYNNEI. V was trimmed by 7 bases and J by 1 base, leaving 7 bases between them. CDR3 nucleotides: TGTGCCAGCATCGGACCGAACACTGAAGCTTTCTTT. Translated: CASIGPNTEAFF.

In its sample, this clonotype was seen once. This chain connects TRBV5-1 to TRBJ2-7, with 11 bases that match TRBD2. With V trimmed by 5 bases and J by 3 bases, 4 bases remained unmatched. This CDR3 is 14 amino acids long. Germline values: CDR1 SGHRS, CDR2 YFSETQ. The CDR3 sequence: CASRTSGVNYEQYF. As DNA, the CDR3 is TGCGCCAGCAGGACTAGCGGGGTAAACTACGAGCAGTACTTC. The full variable domain, rest sourced from reference TRBV5-1 and TRBJ2-7, is KAGVTQTPRYLIKTRGQQVTLSCSPISGHRSVSWYQQTPGQGLQFLFEYFSETQRNKGNFPGRFSGRQFSNSRSEMNVSTLELGDSALYLCASRTSGVNYEQYFGPGTRLTVT.

The rearrangement links TRBV28 to TRBJ2-2, with 7 bases identical to TRBD2. V was clipped by 6 bases and J by 2 bases; unmatched bases: 6. Germline V CDR1 and CDR2: MDHEN, SYDVKM. This CDR3 has 15 residues. The CDR3 sequence is CASRAGQDNTGELFF. In nucleotides, the CDR3 is TGTGCCAGCAGAGCGGGGCAGGACAACACCGGGGAGCTGTTTTTT.

This chain uses TRBV20-1 with TRBJ1-5, with 9 positions matching TRBD1. This CDR3 is built from 17 residues. CDR1 DFQATT and CDR2 SNEGSKA come from the germline V gene (reference sequence). V lost 0 bases, J lost 2 bases, and 8 bases stayed unmatched. The CDR3 sequence is CSARDGDRVSGNQPQHF. The CDR3 region has the DNA TGCAGTGCTAGAGACGGGGACAGGGTATCCGGCAATCAGCCCCAGCATTTT.

This clonotype was seen only once. This CDR3 reads CASSQGGGGPPQHF. As DNA, the CDR3 is TGTGCCAGCAGCCAAGGAGGAGGAGGTCCGCCCCAGCATTTT. The gene calls are TRBV3-1 and TRBJ1-5; no firm D call. The CDR3 spans 14 residues. CDR1 LGHDT and CDR2 YNNKEL come from the germline V gene (reference sequence). V was clipped by 1 base and J by 9 bases, with 13 bases between them.

This chain connects TRBV5-6 to TRBJ2-3; maybe TRBD2 (5 bases). The germline gives CDR1 SGHDT, CDR2 YYEEEE. Trimming pared 0 bases from V and 2 bases from J, leaving 10 bases between. The CDR3 loop spans 15 amino acids. The CDR3 nucleotides read TGTGCCAGCAGCTTGGCCGAGCGGCTCACAGATACGCAGTATTTT. It specifies CASSLAERLTDTQYF. Using reference TRBV5-6 and TRBJ2-3 for the parts outside the CDR3, the full variable domain is DAGVTQSPTHLIKTRGQQVTLRCSPKSGHDTVSWYQQALGQGPQFIFQYYEEEERQRGNFPDRFSGHQFPNYSSELNVNALLLGDSALYLCASSLAERLTDTQYFGPGTRLTVL.

The rearrangement links TRBV7-2 to TRBJ1-6; possibly TRBD1 for D (6 bases). Germline V lookup: CDR1 SGHTA, CDR2 FQGNSA. The CDR3 is 16 residues long. The V and J ends lost 2 bases and 4 bases respectively, with 12 bases between them. The CDR3 spells CASSLSRRGYNSPLHF. Here the CDR3 DNA reads TGTGCCAGCAGCTTATCCCGGAGGGGGTATAATTCACCCCTCCACTTT. The complete variable domain, with remaining parts taken from reference TRBV7-2 and TRBJ1-6, reads GAGVSQSPSNKVTEKGKDVELRCDPISGHTALYWYRQSLGQGLEFLIYFQGNSAPDKSGLPSDRFSAERTGGSVSTLTIQRTQQEDSAVYLCASSLSRRGYNSPLHFGNGTRLTVT.

The chain recombines TRBV6-5 with TRBJ1-5, with D uncertain. Trimming cost V 6 bases and J 2 bases, with 11 bases left between them. The CDR3 runs 14 residues. Germline V gives CDR1 MNHEY, CDR2 SVGAGI. The CDR3 DNA follows: TGTGCCAGCAGCCAGAGAAGGGGCAATCAGCCCCAGCATTTT. This gives the protein CASSQRRGNQPQHF.

This clonotype was found once. This sequence joins TRBV12-3 or TRBV12-4 and TRBJ1-5; the match to TRBD1 covers 9 bases. V was clipped by 7 bases and J by 4 bases; unmatched bases: 8. This CDR3 is 15 amino acids long. For the CDR3, the DNA is TGTGCCAGCACCTACGGGACAGGGAGAAATCAGCCCCAGCATTTT. Translating it yields CASTYGTGRNQPQHF.

This clonotype was found a few times. V and J are TRBV2 and TRBJ1-2; no clear D gene. The CDR3 spans 12 residues. Germline V CDR1 and CDR2: SNHLY, FYNNEI. V was trimmed by 7 bases and J by 7 bases, leaving 13 bases between them. The CDR3 DNA follows: TGTGCCAGCATATCGGGTGTGAGTGGCTACACCTTC. It translates to CASISGVSGYTF.

V is TRBV7-3 and J is TRBJ2-6, with 8 bases matching TRBD2. The CDR3 has 17 residues. V shed 5 bases, J shed 0 bases, and the junction held 6 bases outside the gene matches. CDR1 and CDR2 from the germline V gene are SGHTA and FQGTGA. CDR3 bases: TGTGCCAGCAGCCAACCCGGGGGGGCCTCTGGGGCCAACGTCCTGACTTTC. This sequence encodes CASSQPGGASGANVLTF.

The CDR3 DNA is TGTGCCAGCAGCACCGCTAGGAGCTCCTACAATGAGCAGTACTTC. This encodes CASSTARSSYNEQYF. V is TRBV7-2 and J is TRBJ2-1; no clear D gene. The DNA end is a closer match to TRBJ2-7, so the J assignment may be wrong. CDR1 is SGHTA and CDR2 is FQGNSA in the germline V gene. The CDR3 has 15 amino acids.